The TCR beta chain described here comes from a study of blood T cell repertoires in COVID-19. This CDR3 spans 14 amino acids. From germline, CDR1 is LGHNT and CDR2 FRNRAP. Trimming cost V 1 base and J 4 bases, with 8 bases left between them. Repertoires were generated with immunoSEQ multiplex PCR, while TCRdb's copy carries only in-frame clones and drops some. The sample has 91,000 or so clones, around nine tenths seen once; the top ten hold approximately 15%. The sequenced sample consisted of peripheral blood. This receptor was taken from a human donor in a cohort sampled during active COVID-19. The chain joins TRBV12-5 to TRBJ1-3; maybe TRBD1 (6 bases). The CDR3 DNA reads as TGTGCTAGTGGTTTGGACAGGGCGGGAAACACCATATATTTT. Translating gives CASGLDRAGNTIYF.